The next 11 T cell receptor beta chains were all read from a single sample in a study of a mutant IDH1 vaccine in newly diagnosed glioma. No antigen is known for these receptors. The repertoire was sequenced with immunoSEQ multiplex PCR; TCRdb's copy has only in-frame clones and lacks some. The profile shows about 32,000 clones, 80% of them singletons. Time point given: week 35, safety follow-up. The vaccine gave 300 ug of a 20-mer mutant IDH1 peptide subcutaneously per dose. Sequencing used PBMCs, obtained from a glioma patient whose treatment included an IDH1 peptide vaccine. These TCRs come from a middle-aged man with glioma. Some clones in this sample may be carry-over from other donors' samples.

This sequence joins TRBV7-2 and TRBJ2-7, with D perhaps TRBD2 (5 bases). Germline-derived CDR1 and CDR2 are SGHTA and FQGNSA. V gave up 2 bases and J gave up 0 bases, with 11 bases separating them. The CDR3 extends over 15 amino acids. CDR3 nucleotide sequence: TGTGCCAGCAGCTTACAACAGCGGAACTCCTACGAGCAGTACTTC. Translation: CASSLQQRNSYEQYF.

The chain is built from TRBV27 and TRBJ2-7, with a weak D call TRBD1 (8 bases). CDR3 length: 14 residues. The germline V gene encodes CDR1 MNHEY and CDR2 SMNVEV (reference sequence). V was trimmed by 5 bases and J by 7 bases, leaving 18 bases between them. The CDR3 sequence: CASSLYRGGYEQYF. CDR3 in DNA: TGTGCCAGCAGTCTATACAGGGGGGGTTATGAGCAGTACTTC.

The chain carries TRBV6-5 and TRBJ1-1, with a weak D call TRBD1 (5 bases). The germline CDR1 and CDR2 sequences are MNHEY and SVGAGI. Trimming pared 6 bases from V and 5 bases from J, leaving 13 bases between. The CDR3 sequence is 13 residues long. The CDR3, as DNA: TGTGCCAGCAGACGGGGGAGAAGGACTGAAGCTTTCTTT. Translation: CASRRGRRTEAFF.

The J gene is TRBJ1-1, the V gene TRBV28, with D maybe TRBD1 (5 bases). The CDR3 runs 14 residues. Germline CDR1 MDHEN, CDR2 SYDVKM. Trimming left V 3 bases short and J 2 bases short, with 10 bases between. The CDR3 here is CASSFPGPNTEAFF. The CDR3 nucleotides are TGTGCCAGCAGTTTCCCAGGGCCTAACACTGAAGCTTTCTTT.

The chain links TRBV4-1 to TRBJ2-1, with 9 bases identical to TRBD1. The J segment lost 7 bases and the V segment lost 6 bases, leaving 7 bases of the junction unmatched. The CDR3 length is 14 residues. Germline CDR1 MGHRA, CDR2 YSYEKL. CDR3 protein: CASRRGQGSNEQFF. In nucleotides, the CDR3 is TGCGCCAGCAGACGTGGACAGGGGTCGAATGAGCAGTTCTTC.

This clone was seen a few times. The chain employs TRBV6-5 and TRBJ1-1; D is uncertain. The CDR3 is 11 residues long. CDR1 is MNHEY, CDR2 SVGAGI, per germline. The V and J ends lost 6 bases and 8 bases respectively, with 10 bases between them. The CDR3 sequence: CASRAGFEAFF. The CDR3 DNA reads TGTGCCAGCAGGGCAGGATTCGAAGCTTTCTTT.

The rearrangement joins TRBV6-4 to TRBJ2-1, with D possibly being TRBD2 (6 bases). This CDR3 region has 11 residues. The germline V gene has CDR1 MRHNA and CDR2 SNTAGT. The CDR3 reads CAAGSYNEQFF. The CDR3 nucleotides read TGTGCGGCGGGGTCCTACAATGAGCAGTTCTTC.

This chain links TRBV9 with TRBJ1-1, with TRBD1 matching 7 bases. The V and J ends lost 0 bases and 1 base, in that order; junction bases with no gene match: 12. The CDR3 has 18 amino acids. Germline V gene data show CDR1 as SGDLS and CDR2 as YYNGEE. The CDR3 protein is CASSVVPGGSVANTEAFF. DNA for the CDR3: TGTGCCAGCAGCGTAGTCCCAGGGGGTTCAGTAGCGAACACTGAAGCTTTCTTT.

This chain connects TRBV28 to TRBJ2-2; 9 positions match TRBD1. The CDR3 is 15 residues long. CDR1 is MDHEN, CDR2 SYDVKM, per germline. The V gene end was trimmed by 6 bases and the J gene end by 7 bases; junction bases not matched to a gene: 9. CDR3 DNA: TGTGCCAGCAGGACCGGGACAGGGAGGATCGGGGAGCTGTTTTTT. The encoded protein is CASRTGTGRIGELFF.

As to this clone: A junction boundary mismatches the germline segment, possibly from a read error. The chain uses TRBV7-9 and TRBJ1-6, with D unclear. CDR3 length: 16 residues. CDR1 and CDR2 from the germline V gene are SEHNR and FQNEAQ (reference sequence). The CDR3 DNA reads as TGTGTCAGCAGCTCCCCAGATGGGCTCTATAATTCACCCCTCCACTTT. It yields the protein CVSSSPDGLYNSPLHF. Full variable domain (missing parts from reference TRBV7-9 and TRBJ1-6): DTGVSQNPRHKITKRGQNVTFRCDPISEHNRLYWYRQTLGQGPEFLTYFQNEAQLEKSRLLSDRFSAERPKGSFSTLEIQRTEQGDSAMYLCVSSSPDGLYNSPLHFGNGTRLTVT.

The genes are TRBV6-4 and TRBJ1-2; a weak D match, TRBD1 (5 bases). In germline, CDR1 is MRHNA, CDR2 SNTAGT. The V gene lost 3 bases and the J gene lost 3 bases, with 17 bases spanning the gap. This CDR3 has 16 amino acids. The CDR3 sequence: CASSDVWGPMDYGYTF. The CDR3 nucleotides are TGTGCCAGCAGTGATGTTTGGGGACCGATGGACTATGGCTACACCTTC.